The 10 T cell receptor beta chains below come from one sample, sequenced in a study of blood T cell repertoires in COVID-19. TCRdb's table, derived via immunoSEQ multiplex PCR, lists solely in-frame clones and lacks some. The sample holds 70,000 or so clones, over 75% seen once. The sequenced sample consisted of peripheral blood. These receptor sequences come from a woman between 18 and 30 years old with acute or convalescent COVID-19.

V usage is TRBV7-9 and J usage is TRBJ2-7; a weak D match, TRBD2 (6 bases). V dropped 5 bases and J dropped 6 bases, with 17 bases sitting between them. The germline V gene has CDR1 SEHNR and CDR2 FQNEAQ (reference sequence). This CDR3 is 14 amino acids long. The chain's CDR3 is CASSPRREPREQYF. DNA of the CDR3: TGTGCCAGCAGCCCGCGCCGGGAGCCCCGCGAGCAGTACTTC.

This clone came up a few times. This sequence joins TRBV7-2 and TRBJ2-5, with D perhaps matching TRBD2 (5 bases). CDR1 and CDR2 (germline): SGHTA, FQGNSA. The V and J ends lost 5 bases and 1 base respectively, with 8 bases between them. There are 13 residues in the CDR3. CDR3 in DNA: TGTGCCAGCAGCCAGCGGACCCAAGAGACCCAGTACTTC. This translates into CASSQRTQETQYF.

The chain links TRBV2 to TRBJ1-2, with D possibly being TRBD1 (6 bases). CDR1 and CDR2 from the germline V gene are SNHLY and FYNNEI. CDR3 length equals 15 residues. V gave up 0 bases and J gave up 3 bases, with 11 bases separating them. The CDR3 sequence: CASSEAWDNDYGYTF. The CDR3 bases are TGTGCCAGCAGTGAAGCTTGGGACAATGACTATGGCTACACCTTC.

This clone appeared a single time. CDR3 loop: CASRRTSGGSIEQFF. CDR3 in DNA: TGTGCCAGCAGACGTACTAGCGGGGGATCGATAGAGCAGTTCTTC. This rearrangement joins TRBV6-5 to TRBJ2-1, with 11 bases matching TRBD2. Germline-derived CDR1 and CDR2 are MNHEY and SVGAGI. Unmatched junction bases numbered 11, after V lost 6 bases and J lost 10 bases. The CDR3 consists of 15 residues.

V and J are TRBV4-1 and TRBJ2-1; TRBD2 agrees at 10 bases. The J segment lost 1 base and the V segment lost 3 bases, leaving 3 bases of the junction unmatched. CDR1 and CDR2 from the germline V gene are MGHRA and YSYEKL. The CDR3 covers 16 residues. The CDR3 sequence: CASSHKAGGSYNEQFF. CDR3 in DNA: TGCGCCAGCAGCCACAAAGCGGGAGGGTCCTACAATGAGCAGTTCTTC.

The chain employs TRBV3-1 (or the pseudogene TRBV3-2) and TRBJ2-7, with a tentative D call TRBD2 (6 bases). V was cut by 1 base and J by 11 bases, with 12 bases left in between. CDR1 LGHDT and CDR2 YNNKEL come from the germline V gene (reference sequence). This CDR3 is built from 12 residues. CDR3: CASSQGEQREYF. CDR3 DNA sequence: TGTGCCAGCAGCCAAGGTGAACAGCGGGAGTACTTC.

In this sample, this clone turned up once. The genes are TRBV5-1 and TRBJ2-7; D is possibly TRBD1 (6 bases). Between the trimmed V and J ends, which lost 0 bases and 5 bases, there was a span of 12 bases. The CDR3 runs 14 residues. Germline V gene lookup returns CDR1 SGHRS and CDR2 YFSETQ. The CDR3 DNA reads TGCGCCAGCAGCTTGGAACAACAGGGAGACGAGCAGTACTTC. It translates to CASSLEQQGDEQYF.

The chain has TRBV28 and TRBJ1-1; D uncertain. Germline CDR1 MDHEN, CDR2 SYDVKM. The V gene lost 5 bases and the J gene lost 0 bases, with 13 bases spanning the gap. This CDR3 contains 15 residues. The DNA of the CDR3 is TGTGCCAGCAGTCTACTCCGGACTGTGAACACTGAAGCTTTCTTT. Its protein product is CASSLLRTVNTEAFF.

This chain links TRBV5-1 with TRBJ1-1; no clear D gene. The CDR3 contains 17 residues. Trimming shortened V by 0 bases and J by 0 bases, and 15 bases separated the two germline ends. The germline CDR1 and CDR2 sequences are SGHRS and YFSETQ. The CDR3 protein is CASSLGPGFKVNTEAFF. In nucleotides, the CDR3 is TGCGCCAGCAGCTTGGGGCCGGGGTTCAAAGTGAACACTGAAGCTTTCTTT. The entire variable domain, with the rest obtained from reference TRBV5-1 and TRBJ1-1, is as follows: KAGVTQTPRYLIKTRGQQVTLSCSPISGHRSVSWYQQTPGQGLQFLFEYFSETQRNKGNFPGRFSGRQFSNSRSEMNVSTLELGDSALYLCASSLGPGFKVNTEAFFGQGTRLTVV.

The CDR3 region has the DNA TGCGCCAGCAGACTAGCGGGGACGAATGAGCAGTTCTTC. Protein sequence: CASRLAGTNEQFF. The chain is built from TRBV10-2 and TRBJ2-1, with 10 nucleotides matching TRBD2. The junction had 3 bases not matched to a gene; V was cut back by 6 bases and J by 7 bases. The CDR3 is made up of 13 amino acids. CDR1 WSHSY and CDR2 SAAADI come from the germline V gene.